The 15 T cell receptor beta chains reported below all come from one sample, sequenced in a study of T cells expressing NK-cell markers. TCRdb reprocessed the 5' RACE reads and stores each CDR3 protein as one record, lacking DNA. Listed are roughly 170,000 distinct CDR3 sequences; roughly 18% falls within the top ten. Sequences were obtained from blood T cells: a sorted CD56 or NKG2C T cell subset, CD4+ or CD8+ T cells, or bulk PBMC T cells (not recorded which). These receptor sequences come from a woman between 18 and 70 years old in good health.

This rearrangement joins TRBV20-1 to TRBJ2-1. CDR1 and CDR2 from the germline V gene are DFQATT and SNEGSKA (reference sequence). CDR3 size: 12 residues. This chain's CDR3 is CSARRSANEQFF.

This sequence joins TRBV6-2 or TRBV6-3 and TRBJ2-7; the D call from TCRdb, TRBD2, cannot be confirmed without DNA. The CDR3 covers 19 residues. Germline V lookup: CDR1 MNHEY, CDR2 SVGEGT. The CDR3: CASSYNPVLGAGEVYEQYF.

The chain carries TRBV28 and TRBJ2-7; TCRdb names TRBD1, which stays unverified in the absence of DNA. Germline CDR1 reads MDHEN; CDR2 reads SYDVKM. This CDR3 is built from 13 residues. The chain's CDR3 is CASSSGTGYEQYF.

The chain links TRBV4-1 to TRBJ1-3; without DNA, the TCRdb call of TRBD1 cannot be checked. CDR3 length equals 17 residues. Germline lookup yields CDR1 MGHRA and CDR2 YSYEKL. The CDR3 is CASSRGGLIYSGNTIYF.

The chain recombines TRBV11-1 with TRBJ1-4; TCRdb's D gene call, TRBD1, goes unchecked for lack of DNA. The CDR3 extends over 18 amino acids. In germline, CDR1 is SGHAT, CDR2 FQDESV (reference sequence). The CDR3: CASSNPGQTVATNEKLFF.

This sequence joins TRBV7-6 and TRBJ2-7; there is no DNA to check the TCRdb D call of TRBD1. This CDR3 is 13 amino acids long. Germline V gene lookup returns CDR1 SGHVS and CDR2 FNYEAQ. The CDR3 loop is CASSATGGYEQYF.

The rearrangement links TRBV5-1 to TRBJ2-5; the D gene TCRdb calls, TRBD1, cannot be checked with no DNA. Germline assignment: CDR1 SGHRS and CDR2 YFSETQ. CDR3 length: 17 residues. The CDR3 protein is CASSSGLSDWGQETQYF.

The gene calls are TRBV4-2 and TRBJ2-3; TCRdb names TRBD2, which stays unverified in the absence of DNA. CDR1 is LGHNA and CDR2 is YNFKEQ in the germline V gene. This CDR3 is built from 16 residues. The CDR3 sequence: CASSQDRRGVTDTQYF.

This chain joins TRBV3-1 and TRBJ2-7; the TCRdb call, TRBD2, lacks DNA for checking. This CDR3 contains 15 residues. The V gene's germline CDR1 is LGHDT and CDR2 YNNKEL (reference sequence). The CDR3 here is CASSRWERGAYEQYF.

This rearrangement joins TRBV5-1 to TRBJ2-3; checking the TCRdb D call of TRBD2 is not possible without DNA. The CDR3 spans 15 residues. Germline CDR1 reads SGHRS; CDR2 reads YFSETQ. This CDR3 is CASSFLAGETDTQYF. The full variable domain, completed using reference TRBV5-1 and TRBJ2-3, is KAGVTQTPRYLIKTRGQQVTLSCSPISGHRSVSWYQQTPGQGLQFLFEYFSETQRNKGNFPGRFSGRQFSNSRSEMNVSTLELGDSALYLCASSFLAGETDTQYFGPGTRLTVL.

The rearrangement uses TRBV29-1 and TRBJ1-1. CDR3 length: 11 residues. CDR1 is SQVTM, CDR2 ANQGSEA, per germline. The CDR3 is CSVGWGTEAFF.

The chain is built from TRBV27 and TRBJ2-7; the D call of TRBD1 rests on TCRdb alone, since no DNA is present to check it. Germline CDR1 reads MNHEY; CDR2 reads SMNVEV (reference sequence). The length of the CDR3 is 15 residues. This CDR3 reads CASSITGGAPGEQYF.

The chain is built from TRBV6-1 and TRBJ2-1; the D gene TCRdb calls, TRBD1, cannot be checked with no DNA. This CDR3 is built from 15 residues. Germline loops: CDR1 MNHNS, CDR2 SASEGT. Here the CDR3 reads CASSESSYRYNEQFF.

The V gene is TRBV10-3, the J gene TRBJ2-5. The CDR3 is 14 amino acids. The V gene's germline CDR1 is ENHRY and CDR2 SYGVKD. The CDR3 sequence: CAISESGPRETQYF.

The genes are TRBV12-3 or TRBV12-4 and TRBJ2-3; TCRdb reports TRBD2, a call that lacks DNA to check it against. This CDR3 region has 13 residues. The CDR3 protein is CASSFVAPDTQYF.